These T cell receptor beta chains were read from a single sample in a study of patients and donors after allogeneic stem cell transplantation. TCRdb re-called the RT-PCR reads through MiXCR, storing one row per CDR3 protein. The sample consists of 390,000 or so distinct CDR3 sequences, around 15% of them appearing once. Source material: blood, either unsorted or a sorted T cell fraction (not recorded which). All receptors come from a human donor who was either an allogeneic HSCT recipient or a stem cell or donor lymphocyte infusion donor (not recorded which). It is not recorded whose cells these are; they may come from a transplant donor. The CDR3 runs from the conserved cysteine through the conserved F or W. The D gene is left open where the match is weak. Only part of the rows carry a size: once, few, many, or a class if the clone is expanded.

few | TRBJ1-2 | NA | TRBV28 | TGTGCCAGCAGTCCCCCACGTGGATATGGCTACACCTTC | CASSPPRGYGYTF
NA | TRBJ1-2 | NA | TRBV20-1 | TGCAGTGCCTACCGACAGAGCAACTATGGCTACACCTTC | CSAYRQSNYGYTF
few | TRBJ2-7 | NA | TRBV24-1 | TGTGCCACCAAGGACGGAAACAACTACGAGCAGTACTTC | CATKDGNNYEQYF
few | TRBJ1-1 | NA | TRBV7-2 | TGTGCCAGCAGCTCGGGGCGGGTTGCTGAAGCTTTCTTT | CASSSGRVAEAFF
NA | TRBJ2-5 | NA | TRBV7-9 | TGTGCCAGCAGCCTCCCCTGGGCAGAAGAGACCCAGTACTTC | CASSLPWAEETQYF
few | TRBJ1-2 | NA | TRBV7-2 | TGTGCCAGCAGCTTACAGGAACTTAACTATGGCTACACCTTC | CASSLQELNYGYTF
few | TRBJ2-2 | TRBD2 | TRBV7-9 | TGTGCCAGCAGCTTTAGCGGGACCTCCGTCGGGGAGCTGTTTTTT | CASSFSGTSVGELFF
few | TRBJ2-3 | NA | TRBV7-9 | TGTGCCAGCAGCACAGGGGGGGGGATAGATACGCAGTATTTT | CASSTGGGIDTQYF
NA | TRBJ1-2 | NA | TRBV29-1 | TGCAGCGTCCCGGCGCTCAGGGGCGCCTATGGCTACACCTTC | CSVPALRGAYGYTF
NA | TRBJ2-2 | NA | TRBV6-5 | TGTGCCAGCAGTTACCCCAGTCCGGTAGGCAGGGAGCTGTTTTTT | CASSYPSPVGRELFF
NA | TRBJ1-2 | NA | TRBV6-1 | TGTGCCAGCAGTCGGCGTGGGAAGATTGACTATGGCTACACCTTC | CASSRRGKIDYGYTF
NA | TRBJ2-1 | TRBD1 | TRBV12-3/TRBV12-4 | TGTGCCAGCAGCCCTTCGGGGGACAGGGGCTTCAATGAGCAGTTCTTC | CASSPSGDRGFNEQFF
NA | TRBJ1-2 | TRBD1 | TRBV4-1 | TGCGCCAGCAGCCAAGTTATAAAGGATCGACAGGGGGCGGGCTACACCTTC | CASSQVIKDRQGAGYTF
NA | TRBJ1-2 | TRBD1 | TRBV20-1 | TGCAGTGCTAGAGACAGGGGGAGCTACACCTTC | CSARDRGSYTF
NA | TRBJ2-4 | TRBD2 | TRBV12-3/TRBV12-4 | TGTGCCAGCAGTCCCCTAATGGCTAGCGGGAGAGGGCCCAAAAACATTCAGTACTTC | CASSPLMASGRGPKNIQYF
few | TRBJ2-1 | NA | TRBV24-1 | TGTGCCACCAGTGATTTCCGGGACAATGAGCAGTTCTTC | CATSDFRDNEQFF
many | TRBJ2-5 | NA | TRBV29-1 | TGCAGCGTTGTGGAAAAAGAGACCCAGTACTTC | CSVVEKETQYF
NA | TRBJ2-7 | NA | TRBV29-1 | TGCAGCGTTGAAGACGGGGGCCCCGGGTACGAGCAGTACTTC | CSVEDGGPGYEQYF
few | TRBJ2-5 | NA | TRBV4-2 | TGTGCCAGCAGCCAAGAAGGAGCAGGGCTGGAGACCCAGTACTTC | CASSQEGAGLETQYF
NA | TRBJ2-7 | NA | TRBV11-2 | TGTGCCAGCAGCTCAACGCGGGCCCCGAGAAGAGTCGAGCAGTACTTC | CASSSTRAPRRVEQYF
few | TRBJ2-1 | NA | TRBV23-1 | TGCGCCAGCAGTCAATGGCCAGAAAATGAGCAGTTCTTC | CASSQWPENEQFF
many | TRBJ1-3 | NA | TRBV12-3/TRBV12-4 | TGTGCCAGCAGCCCCTCCGCCTCTGGAAACACCATATATTTT | CASSPSASGNTIYF
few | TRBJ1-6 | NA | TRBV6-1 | TGTGCCAGCAGGGCACAGGCCGGGGCTTCACCCCTCCACTTT | CASRAQAGASPLHF
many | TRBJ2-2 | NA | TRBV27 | TGTGCCAGCAGTTGGAACACCGGGGAGCTGTTTTTT | CASSWNTGELFF
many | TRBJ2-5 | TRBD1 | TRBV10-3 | TGTGCCATCAGTGTTACAGGGGTGGAGACCCAGTACTTC | CAISVTGVETQYF
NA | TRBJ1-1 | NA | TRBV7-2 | TGTGCCAGCAGCTTAAAGGCCCTCTTTAACACTGAAGCTTTCTTT | CASSLKALFNTEAFF
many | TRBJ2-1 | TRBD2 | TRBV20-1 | TGCAGTGCTAGAGCCCGGACTAGCGGGAGACGGAATGAGCAGTTCTTC | CSARARTSGRRNEQFF
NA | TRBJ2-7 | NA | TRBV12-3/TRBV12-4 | TGTGCCAGCACCCTGGCAACCGTGGCAGGACCCTACGAGCAGTACTTC | CASTLATVAGPYEQYF
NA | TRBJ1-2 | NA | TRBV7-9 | TGTGCCAGCAGCTTCGGTCGTTCCCAGGGAGGATATGGCTACACCTTC | CASSFGRSQGGYGYTF
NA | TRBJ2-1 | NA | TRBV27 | TGTGCCAGCAGGCCCCCAGTCTACAATGAGCAGTTCTTC | CASRPPVYNEQFF
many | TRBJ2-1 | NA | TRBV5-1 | TGCGCCAGCAGCCGCTATGAGGTCTTCTCCTACAATGAGCAGTTCTTC | CASSRYEVFSYNEQFF
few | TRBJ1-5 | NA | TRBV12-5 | TGTGCTAGTGGTTTGGTAATTGGGGGCAGGGCGCCTAGCAATCAGCCCCAGCATTTT | CASGLVIGGRAPSNQPQHF
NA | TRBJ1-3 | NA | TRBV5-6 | TGTGCCAGCTGCGGGCGTGGACCGAGGGATGGAAACACCATATATTTT | CASCGRGPRDGNTIYF
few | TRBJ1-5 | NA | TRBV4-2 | TGTGCCAGCAGCCAAGATTTGATAGATCAGCCCCAGCATTTT | CASSQDLIDQPQHF
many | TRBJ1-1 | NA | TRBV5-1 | TGCGCCAGCAGCGCATACAGGGCGCCTGAGGGGACTGAAGCTTTCTTT | CASSAYRAPEGTEAFF
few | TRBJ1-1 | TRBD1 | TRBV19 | TGTGCCAGTAGTCCTAGGGACAGGGCTACTGAAGCTTTCTTT | CASSPRDRATEAFF
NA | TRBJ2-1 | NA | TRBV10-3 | TGTGCCATCACAGGGTCGGGCTACAATGAGCAGTTCTTC | CAITGSGYNEQFF
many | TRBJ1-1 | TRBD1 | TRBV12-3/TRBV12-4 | TGTGCCAGCAGTTTAACCGGGACAGGAACTGAAGCTTTCTTT | CASSLTGTGTEAFF
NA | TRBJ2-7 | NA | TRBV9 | TGTGCCAGCAGCGCATCACCTGGGGAGCAGTACTTC | CASSASPGEQYF
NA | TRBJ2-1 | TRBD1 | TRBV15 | TGTGCCACCAGCAGAAATCCGACAGTAAACAGGGGCGTCTACAATGAGCAGTTCTTC | CATSRNPTVNRGVYNEQFF
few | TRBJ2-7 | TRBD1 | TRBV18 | TGTGCCAGCTCACTCTCCCCCGGGACAGGGGCTACCAACTCCTACGAGCAGTACTTC | CASSLSPGTGATNSYEQYF
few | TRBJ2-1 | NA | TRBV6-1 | TGTGCCAGCAGCTTAGACAGCCCCCAGGACAATGAGCAGTTCTTC | CASSLDSPQDNEQFF
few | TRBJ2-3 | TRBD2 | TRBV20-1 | TGCAGTGCCCCCCTGGTGAGCGGGGGGGCAAGAGATACGCAGTATTTT | CSAPLVSGGARDTQYF
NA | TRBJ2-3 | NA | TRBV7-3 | TGTGCCAGCAGCTTAACTGGGACCCCAGGAGCAGATACGCAGTATTTT | CASSLTGTPGADTQYF
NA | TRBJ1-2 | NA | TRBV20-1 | TGCAGTGCTAGAGACAGAGACAGGAGCTATGGCTACACCTTC | CSARDRDRSYGYTF
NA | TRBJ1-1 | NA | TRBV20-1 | TGCAGTGCTAGAGAATCGCCCGCGAACACTGAAGCTTTCTTT | CSARESPANTEAFF
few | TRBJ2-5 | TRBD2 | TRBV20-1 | TGCAGTGCTAGCGCATCTAGCGGGAGGGCTGAGGAGACCCAGTACTTC | CSASASSGRAEETQYF
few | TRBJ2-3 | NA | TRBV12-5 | TGTGCTAGTGGTTTGTCAGGGGCAGATACGCAGTATTTT | CASGLSGADTQYF
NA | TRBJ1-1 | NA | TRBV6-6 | TGTGCCAGCACCCCCGGGACGTTCTCGGGGGCTTTCTTT | CASTPGTFSGAFF
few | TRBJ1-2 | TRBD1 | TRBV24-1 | TGTGCCACCAGTGGAGGGGGCCCTAACTATGGCTACACCTTC | CATSGGGPNYGYTF
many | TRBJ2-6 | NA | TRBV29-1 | TGCAGCGTTGAAGACAGGGGCGGTGGGGCCAACGTCCTGACTTTC | CSVEDRGGGANVLTF
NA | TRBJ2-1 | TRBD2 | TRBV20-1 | TGCAGTGCTGCCGCAAGCGGGAAAGTCTACAATGAGCAGTTCTTC | CSAAASGKVYNEQFF
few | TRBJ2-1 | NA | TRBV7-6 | TGTGCCAGCAGCTTGAGAAGTTCCTACAATGAGCAGTTCTTC | CASSLRSSYNEQFF